A selection of T cell receptor beta chains follows, all from one sample in a study of cytomegalovirus exposure and HLA in healthy donors. Sequencing used immunoSEQ multiplex PCR; TCRdb keeps in-frame clones, though not all of them. The data show 150,000 to 200,000 clones, 73% seen once. Sequencing was performed on PBMCs. Receptors were obtained from a woman aged 25-40 years in good health and CMV-seronegative. CDR3s include the opening cysteine and the closing phenylalanine or tryptophan. Each record gives: CDR3 DNA, CDR3 protein, J gene, D gene, V gene, clone size. The D gene is left open where the match is weak. Not every row has a clone size; where given, it reads once, few, many or a size class.

cdr3_nt: TGTGCCAGCAGTGTCCGGGTGGGGGAGCTGTTTTTT; cdr3_aa: CASSVRVGELFF; j_call: TRBJ2-2; d_call: NA; v_call: TRBV2; clone_size: NA
cdr3_nt: TGTGCCAGCAGTTTACTCTCCTCCGGGACAGGGGCCACCGGGGAGCTGTTTTTT; cdr3_aa: CASSLLSSGTGATGELFF; j_call: TRBJ2-2; d_call: TRBD1; v_call: TRBV28; clone_size: NA
cdr3_nt: TGTGCCAGCAGTGAAGTTTGGAGTGTGAAGTACAATGAGCAGTTCTTC; cdr3_aa: CASSEVWSVKYNEQFF; j_call: TRBJ2-1; d_call: NA; v_call: TRBV6-1; clone_size: NA
cdr3_nt: TGTGCCAGCAGACCAGGACAGGCCTACGAGCAGTACTTC; cdr3_aa: CASRPGQAYEQYF; j_call: TRBJ2-7; d_call: TRBD1; v_call: TRBV28; clone_size: NA
cdr3_nt: TGTGCCAGCAGCGCAGGGGGCATCAACGAGCAGTACTTC; cdr3_aa: CASSAGGINEQYF; j_call: TRBJ2-7; d_call: TRBD1; v_call: TRBV27; clone_size: few
cdr3_nt: TGTGCCAGCAGCCCACCCTGGGACAGGAGAAACTACGAGCAGTACTTC; cdr3_aa: CASSPPWDRRNYEQYF; j_call: TRBJ2-7; d_call: TRBD1; v_call: TRBV7-9; clone_size: few
cdr3_nt: TGTGCCAGCGCCGTCATGGACAGGGTGGGATACGAGCAGTACTTC; cdr3_aa: CASAVMDRVGYEQYF; j_call: TRBJ2-7; d_call: TRBD1; v_call: TRBV28; clone_size: NA
cdr3_nt: TGTGCCAGCAGCTACGGACTAGCGGGACTCACAGATACGCAGTATTTT; cdr3_aa: CASSYGLAGLTDTQYF; j_call: TRBJ2-3; d_call: TRBD2; v_call: TRBV7-9; clone_size: NA
cdr3_nt: TGCGCCAGCAGCCGCACAGGGTGGGATGGCTACACCTTC; cdr3_aa: CASSRTGWDGYTF; j_call: TRBJ1-2; d_call: NA; v_call: TRBV4-3; clone_size: NA
cdr3_nt: TGTGCCAGCAGCTTCGGACTAGCGGGAGGAATATTCGAGACCCAGTACTTC; cdr3_aa: CASSFGLAGGIFETQYF; j_call: TRBJ2-5; d_call: TRBD2; v_call: TRBV5-6; clone_size: NA
cdr3_nt: TGTGCCAGCAGTGAAAAGGCGGAGGGGTCCTACGAGCAGTACTTC; cdr3_aa: CASSEKAEGSYEQYF; j_call: TRBJ2-7; d_call: NA; v_call: TRBV6-1; clone_size: NA
cdr3_nt: TGCGCCAGCAGCCAAGCCGGAGGACCTGGCTACACCTTC; cdr3_aa: CASSQAGGPGYTF; j_call: TRBJ1-2; d_call: NA; v_call: TRBV4-1; clone_size: NA
cdr3_nt: TGTGCCAGTAGTAGCAAAATCGGACAGGGGGCGAGGACAGATACGCAGTATTTT; cdr3_aa: CASSSKIGQGARTDTQYF; j_call: TRBJ2-3; d_call: TRBD1; v_call: TRBV19; clone_size: few
cdr3_nt: TGCGCCAGCAGCTTGTCGGCGACAATGAACTCACCCCTCCACTTT; cdr3_aa: CASSLSATMNSPLHF; j_call: TRBJ1-6; d_call: NA; v_call: TRBV5-1; clone_size: NA
cdr3_nt: TGTGCCTGGACCCAGGGGCACACTGAAGCTTTCTTT; cdr3_aa: CAWTQGHTEAFF; j_call: TRBJ1-1; d_call: NA; v_call: TRBV30; clone_size: NA
cdr3_nt: TGTGCCAGCAGCTTAGGTCCGGGAAATGGCTATGGCTACACCTTC; cdr3_aa: CASSLGPGNGYGYTF; j_call: TRBJ1-2; d_call: NA; v_call: TRBV11-2; clone_size: NA
cdr3_nt: TGCAGCGCCCTAACCGGGGGCAATCAGCCCCAGCATTTT; cdr3_aa: CSALTGGNQPQHF; j_call: TRBJ1-5; d_call: NA; v_call: TRBV29-1; clone_size: NA
cdr3_nt: TGTGCCAGCAGCTTCACTCGTCTAGATACGCAGTATTTT; cdr3_aa: CASSFTRLDTQYF; j_call: TRBJ2-3; d_call: NA; v_call: TRBV11-2; clone_size: NA
cdr3_nt: TGTGCCTGGAGGGGCGACAGTTTCGAGCAGTACTTC; cdr3_aa: CAWRGDSFEQYF; j_call: TRBJ2-7; d_call: NA; v_call: TRBV30; clone_size: NA
cdr3_nt: TGCGCCAGCAGCCAAGACGGAATTGGAGAGCAGTACTTC; cdr3_aa: CASSQDGIGEQYF; j_call: TRBJ2-5; d_call: NA; v_call: TRBV4-3; clone_size: NA
cdr3_nt: TGCAGCGTTGAAGTACAGGGTCCTAATGAAAAACTGTTTTTT; cdr3_aa: CSVEVQGPNEKLFF; j_call: TRBJ1-4; d_call: NA; v_call: TRBV29-1; clone_size: NA
cdr3_nt: TGTGCCAGCTTCGGGACAAGCAATGAAAAACTGTTTTTT; cdr3_aa: CASFGTSNEKLFF; j_call: TRBJ1-4; d_call: NA; v_call: TRBV5-5; clone_size: NA
cdr3_nt: TGTGCCAGCAGCGGAACAGTTTCCGGGAATGCTTTCTTT; cdr3_aa: CASSGTVSGNAFF; j_call: TRBJ1-1; d_call: NA; v_call: TRBV9; clone_size: few
cdr3_nt: TGTGCCAGCACGGGAGCAGGAAACACCATATATTTT; cdr3_aa: CASTGAGNTIYF; j_call: TRBJ1-3; d_call: NA; v_call: TRBV5-4; clone_size: few
cdr3_nt: TGTGCCAGCAGCCCGGAGCCGGTCCGTGTGTACGAGCAGTACTTC; cdr3_aa: CASSPEPVRVYEQYF; j_call: TRBJ2-7; d_call: NA; v_call: TRBV5-6; clone_size: few
cdr3_nt: TGTGCCAGCAGCTTGATACTCGACAGGGTGAGAGGCTACACCTTC; cdr3_aa: CASSLILDRVRGYTF; j_call: TRBJ1-2; d_call: TRBD1; v_call: TRBV7-9; clone_size: few
cdr3_nt: TGTGCCAGCAGTGATACGGGGGTTAGATACGAGCAGTACTTC; cdr3_aa: CASSDTGVRYEQYF; j_call: TRBJ2-7; d_call: NA; v_call: TRBV25-1; clone_size: NA
cdr3_nt: TGTGCCAGTAGTAGGGGACTCGGAATTTCTGGAAACACCATATATTTT; cdr3_aa: CASSRGLGISGNTIYF; j_call: TRBJ1-3; d_call: NA; v_call: TRBV19; clone_size: NA
cdr3_nt: TGTGCCAGCTCGTATCCACACCGGGACAGTGAGCAGTTCTTC; cdr3_aa: CASSYPHRDSEQFF; j_call: TRBJ2-1; d_call: TRBD1; v_call: TRBV18; clone_size: NA
cdr3_nt: TGTGCCTGGAGTTCGCCGGGACTCCTCGGGTATGAGCAGTTCTTC; cdr3_aa: CAWSSPGLLGYEQFF; j_call: TRBJ2-1; d_call: NA; v_call: TRBV30; clone_size: few
cdr3_nt: TGTGCCAGCCGATCGCTTAGGGGTGGCTACACCTTC; cdr3_aa: CASRSLRGGYTF; j_call: TRBJ1-2; d_call: NA; v_call: TRBV2; clone_size: NA
cdr3_nt: TGTGCCAGCAGCTACAGACCCGGGACAGGGACTTCTCAAGAGTACTTC; cdr3_aa: CASSYRPGTGTSQEYF; j_call: TRBJ2-7; d_call: TRBD1; v_call: TRBV11-2; clone_size: NA
cdr3_nt: TGTGCCAGCATGAGGACTAGCAGCTCCTACGAGCAGTACTTC; cdr3_aa: CASMRTSSSYEQYF; j_call: TRBJ2-7; d_call: TRBD2; v_call: TRBV2; clone_size: NA
cdr3_nt: TGTGCCAGCAGTGAAGCCGGACTAGCGGGAGCAGAAGAGCAGTACTTC; cdr3_aa: CASSEAGLAGAEEQYF; j_call: TRBJ2-7; d_call: TRBD2; v_call: TRBV6-1; clone_size: NA
cdr3_nt: TGTGCCAGCCGCCCCGAGGACAGGAAGGACGAGCAGTACTTC; cdr3_aa: CASRPEDRKDEQYF; j_call: TRBJ2-7; d_call: TRBD1; v_call: TRBV2; clone_size: few
cdr3_nt: TGTGCCAGCACCAGAGAACAGGGGATGAACACTGAAGCTTTCTTT; cdr3_aa: CASTREQGMNTEAFF; j_call: TRBJ1-1; d_call: TRBD1; v_call: TRBV6-5; clone_size: NA
cdr3_nt: TGTGCCAGCTCACCACCGGCCGCAGGGATCGGCTACACCTTC; cdr3_aa: CASSPPAAGIGYTF; j_call: TRBJ1-2; d_call: NA; v_call: TRBV18; clone_size: NA
cdr3_nt: TGTGCCAGCAGCCCGGGACTAGCGCACAATGAGCAGTTCTTC; cdr3_aa: CASSPGLAHNEQFF; j_call: TRBJ2-1; d_call: TRBD2; v_call: TRBV2; clone_size: NA
cdr3_nt: TGTGCCAGCAGCCACAACTCAGTCATAGGGGGTATGGCTGAGGAGACCCAGTACTTC; cdr3_aa: CASSHNSVIGGMAEETQYF; j_call: TRBJ2-5; d_call: NA; v_call: TRBV4-2; clone_size: NA
cdr3_nt: TGTGCCAGCAGCTTACGACTAGCGGACGAGCAGTACTTC; cdr3_aa: CASSLRLADEQYF; j_call: TRBJ2-7; d_call: TRBD2; v_call: TRBV5-6; clone_size: NA
cdr3_nt: TGTGCCATCAGTGAAGACAGGAACTCTGGAAACACCATATATTTT; cdr3_aa: CAISEDRNSGNTIYF; j_call: TRBJ1-3; d_call: NA; v_call: TRBV10-3; clone_size: NA
cdr3_nt: TGTGCCAGCAGCTTAGCGGGGAGGGGTTCCTCCTACGAGCAGTACTTC; cdr3_aa: CASSLAGRGSSYEQYF; j_call: TRBJ2-7; d_call: TRBD2; v_call: TRBV7-9; clone_size: NA
cdr3_nt: TGTGCCAGTAGTTCTACAGGGTTCACTGAAGCTTTCTTT; cdr3_aa: CASSSTGFTEAFF; j_call: TRBJ1-1; d_call: NA; v_call: TRBV19; clone_size: few
cdr3_nt: TGCGCCAGCAGTCAGGGGGGCAATCAGCCCCAGCATTTT; cdr3_aa: CASSQGGNQPQHF; j_call: TRBJ1-5; d_call: TRBD1; v_call: TRBV5-1; clone_size: NA